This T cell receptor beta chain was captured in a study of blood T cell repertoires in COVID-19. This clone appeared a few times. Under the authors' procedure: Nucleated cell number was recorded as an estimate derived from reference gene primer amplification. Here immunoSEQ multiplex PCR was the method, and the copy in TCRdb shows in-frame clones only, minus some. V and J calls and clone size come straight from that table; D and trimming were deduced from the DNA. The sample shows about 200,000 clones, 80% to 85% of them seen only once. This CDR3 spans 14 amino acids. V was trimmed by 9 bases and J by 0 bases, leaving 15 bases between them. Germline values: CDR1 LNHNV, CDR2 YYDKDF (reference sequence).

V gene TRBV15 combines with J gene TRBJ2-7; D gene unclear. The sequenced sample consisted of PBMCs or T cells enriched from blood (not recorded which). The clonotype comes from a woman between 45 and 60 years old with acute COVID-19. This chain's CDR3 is CATGLAESSYEQYF. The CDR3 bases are TGTGCCACTGGCCTGGCGGAAAGCTCCTACGAGCAGTACTTC.